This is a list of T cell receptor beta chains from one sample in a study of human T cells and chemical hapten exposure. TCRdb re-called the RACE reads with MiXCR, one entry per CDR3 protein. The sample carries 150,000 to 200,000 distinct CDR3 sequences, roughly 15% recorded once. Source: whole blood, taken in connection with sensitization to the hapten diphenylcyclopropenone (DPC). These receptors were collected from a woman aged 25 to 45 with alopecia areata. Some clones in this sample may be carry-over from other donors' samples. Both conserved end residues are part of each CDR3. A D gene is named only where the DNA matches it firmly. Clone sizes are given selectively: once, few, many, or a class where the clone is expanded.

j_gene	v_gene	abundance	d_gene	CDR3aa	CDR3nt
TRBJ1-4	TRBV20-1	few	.	CSAISTGLDYEKLFF	TGCAGTGCTATCTCAACAGGGTTGGACTATGAAAAACTGTTTTTT
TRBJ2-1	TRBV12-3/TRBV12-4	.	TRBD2	CAGSPSGSTAYNEQFF	TGTGCCGGCAGTCCTAGCGGGAGTACCGCCTACAATGAGCAGTTCTTC
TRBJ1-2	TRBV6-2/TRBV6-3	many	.	CASSGLIFYGYTF	TGTGCCAGCAGTGGACTCATTTTCTATGGCTACACCTTC
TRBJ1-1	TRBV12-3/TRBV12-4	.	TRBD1	CASSLGTGWRNTEAFF	TGTGCCAGCAGTTTGGGGACAGGGTGGAGGAACACTGAAGCTTTCTTT
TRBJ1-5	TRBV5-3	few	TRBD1	CARSLAWGQGAFQPQHF	TGTGCCAGAAGCTTGGCTTGGGGACAGGGGGCATTTCAGCCCCAGCATTTT
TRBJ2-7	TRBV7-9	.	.	CASSIQALSSYEQYF	TGTGCCAGCAGCATCCAGGCCCTGAGCTCCTACGAGCAGTACTTC
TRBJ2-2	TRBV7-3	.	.	CASSTFPGAGELFF	TGTGCCAGCAGCACTTTCCCGGGAGCCGGGGAGCTGTTTTTT
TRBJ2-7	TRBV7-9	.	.	CASSLAGSLAASYEQYF	TGTGCCAGCAGCTTAGCGGGAAGTCTAGCTGCCTCCTACGAGCAGTACTTC
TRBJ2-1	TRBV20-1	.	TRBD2	CSAKGSSGAYNEQFF	TGCAGTGCTAAGGGGAGTAGCGGGGCCTACAATGAGCAGTTCTTC
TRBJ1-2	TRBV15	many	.	CATSRDLGGANYGYTF	TGTGCCACCAGCAGAGATTTGGGCGGAGCTAACTATGGCTACACCTTC
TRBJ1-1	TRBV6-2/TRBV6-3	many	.	CASSSGSQKAFF	TGTGCCAGCAGTTCGGGGTCACAGAAAGCTTTCTTT
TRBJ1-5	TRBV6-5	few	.	CASRQQSNQPQHF	TGTGCCAGCAGACAACAAAGCAATCAGCCCCAGCATTTT
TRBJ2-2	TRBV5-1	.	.	CASSLPKTGELFF	TGCGCCAGCAGCCTCCCGAAAACCGGGGAGCTGTTTTTT
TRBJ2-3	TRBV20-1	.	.	CSAQPPAASTDTQYF	TGCAGTGCGCAACCCCCTGCAGCTAGCACAGATACGCAGTATTTT
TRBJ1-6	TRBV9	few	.	CASSPPGPSNSPLHF	TGTGCCAGCAGCCCGCCCGGACCGTCGAATTCACCCCTCCACTTT
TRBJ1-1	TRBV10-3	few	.	CASQVFRASNTEAFF	TGTGCCTCGCAGGTTTTCCGTGCCTCGAACACTGAAGCTTTCTTT
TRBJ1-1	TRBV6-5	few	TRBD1	CASSTSTGRFGAFF	TGTGCCAGCAGTACATCGACAGGGAGGTTCGGAGCTTTCTTT
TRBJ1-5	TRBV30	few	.	CAWSAQGDQPQHF	TGTGCCTGGAGTGCGCAGGGCGATCAGCCCCAGCATTTT
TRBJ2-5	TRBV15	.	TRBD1	CATSRDRGTVDQETQYF	TGTGCCACCAGCAGAGATCGTGGGACAGTCGACCAAGAGACCCAGTACTTC
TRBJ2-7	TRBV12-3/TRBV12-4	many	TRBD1	CASSPSQGEYEQYF	TGTGCCAGCAGTCCGTCACAGGGGGAATACGAGCAGTACTTC
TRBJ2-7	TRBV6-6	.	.	CASSFGESYEQYF	TGTGCCAGCAGTTTCGGGGAGTCCTACGAGCAGTACTTC
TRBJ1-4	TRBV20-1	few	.	CSANGGRNEKLFF	TGCAGTGCCAACGGAGGGCGTAATGAAAAACTGTTTTTT
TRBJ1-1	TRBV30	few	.	CAWRQLNTEAFF	TGTGCCTGGAGACAGCTGAACACTGAAGCTTTCTTT
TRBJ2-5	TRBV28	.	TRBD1	CASRIGTGGQETQYF	TGTGCCAGCAGGATAGGAACAGGGGGCCAAGAGACCCAGTACTTC
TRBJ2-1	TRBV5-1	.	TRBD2	CASSWGLAGESSYNEQFF	TGCGCCAGCAGCTGGGGACTAGCGGGCGAAAGCTCCTACAATGAGCAGTTCTTC
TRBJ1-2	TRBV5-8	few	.	CASSLGQGRYGYTF	TGTGCCAGCAGCTTGGGGCAGGGACGCTATGGCTACACCTTC
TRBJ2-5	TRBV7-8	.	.	CASSRASETQYF	TGTGCCAGCTCAAGGGCGTCGGAGACCCAGTACTTC
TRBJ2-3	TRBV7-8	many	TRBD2	CASSSERGLFTDTQYF	TGTGCCAGCAGCTCAGAGCGGGGGCTCTTCACAGATACGCAGTATTTT
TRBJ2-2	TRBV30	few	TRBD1	CAWSGVDRANTGELFF	TGTGCCTGGAGTGGGGTCGACAGGGCAAACACCGGGGAGCTGTTTTTT
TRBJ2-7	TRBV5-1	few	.	CASSPAPGVSYEQYF	TGCGCCAGCAGCCCGGCGCCAGGGGTGTCCTACGAGCAGTACTTC
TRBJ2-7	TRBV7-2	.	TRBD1	CASSLGQGAFYEQYF	TGTGCCAGCAGCTTAGGACAGGGGGCGTTCTACGAGCAGTACTTC
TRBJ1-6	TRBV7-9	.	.	CASSSQGTLVNSPLHF	TGTGCCAGCAGCTCTCAGGGGACCTTAGTGAATTCACCCCTCCACTTT
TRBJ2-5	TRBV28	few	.	CASTLPLSHKETQYF	TGTGCCAGCACCTTGCCCCTCTCCCACAAAGAGACCCAGTACTTC
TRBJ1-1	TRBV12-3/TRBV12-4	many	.	CASSLSQNTEAFF	TGTGCCAGCAGTTTGAGTCAGAACACTGAAGCTTTCTTT
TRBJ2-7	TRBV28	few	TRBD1	CASRPGQSDYEQYF	TGTGCCAGCAGGCCGGGACAGTCAGACTACGAGCAGTACTTC
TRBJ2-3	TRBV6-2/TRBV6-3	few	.	CASSRSGTDTQYF	TGTGCCAGCAGCCGAAGCGGGACAGATACGCAGTATTTT
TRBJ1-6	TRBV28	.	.	CASSYSSGIFSPLHF	TGTGCCAGCAGCTACTCCTCAGGGATTTTTTCACCCCTCCACTTT
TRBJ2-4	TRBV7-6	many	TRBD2	CASSGIGGRGAKNIQYF	TGTGCCAGCAGCGGAATAGGCGGGAGGGGCGCCAAAAACATTCAGTACTTC
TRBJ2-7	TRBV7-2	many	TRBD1	CASSRGRQGSPDYEQYF	TGTGCCAGCAGCCGGGGTAGACAGGGGAGCCCCGACTACGAGCAGTACTTC
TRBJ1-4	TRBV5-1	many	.	CASSPEGEKLFF	TGCGCCAGCAGCCCAGAAGGTGAAAAACTGTTTTTT
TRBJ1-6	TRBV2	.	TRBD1	CASNLQGTDSPLHF	TGTGCCAGCAATCTACAGGGGACTGATTCACCCCTCCACTTT
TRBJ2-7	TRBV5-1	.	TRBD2	CASKLLAGAYEQYF	TGCGCCAGCAAGCTACTAGCGGGGGCCTACGAGCAGTACTTC
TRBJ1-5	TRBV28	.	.	CASSLTKEPQHF	TGTGCCAGCAGTTTAACTAAGGAGCCCCAGCATTTT
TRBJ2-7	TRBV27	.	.	CASSLSGASSYEQYF	TGTGCCAGCAGTTTATCAGGGGCCAGCTCCTACGAGCAGTACTTC
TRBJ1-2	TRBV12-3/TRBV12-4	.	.	CASSWNRDGYTF	TGTGCCAGCAGTTGGAACAGGGATGGCTACACCTTC
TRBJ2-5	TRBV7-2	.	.	CASSRWQDSETQYF	TGTGCCAGCAGCCGGTGGCAGGATAGCGAGACCCAGTACTTC
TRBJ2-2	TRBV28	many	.	CASTAWGQGGPGELFF	TGTGCCAGCACGGCATGGGGGCAGGGTGGACCCGGGGAGCTGTTTTTT
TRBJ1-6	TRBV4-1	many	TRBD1	CASSQDRQGESPLHF	TGCGCCAGCAGCCAAGATCGGCAGGGGGAATCACCCCTCCACTTT
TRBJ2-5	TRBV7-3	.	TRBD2	CASSISGSGETQYF	TGTGCCAGCAGCATTAGCGGGAGTGGGGAGACCCAGTACTTC
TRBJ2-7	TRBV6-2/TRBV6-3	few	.	CASRRGSYEQYF	TGTGCCAGCCGTAGAGGTTCCTACGAGCAGTACTTC
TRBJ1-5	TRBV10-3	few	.	CAISEGLGSNQPQHF	TGTGCCATCAGCGAGGGACTGGGAAGCAATCAGCCCCAGCATTTT